A single sample is the source of the 9 T cell receptor beta chains below, sequenced in a study of human T cells and chemical hapten exposure. TCRdb reprocessed the RACE reads with MiXCR, giving one entry per CDR3 protein. Seen here are about 71,000 distinct CDR3 sequences, 11% observed once, and the top ten hold 1.4%. The time point here: patch test 3, about 24 weeks after DPC sensitization. Indicated treatment: therapeutic diphenylcyclopropenone sensitization with weekly scalp DPC. The sample here was whole blood, taken in connection with sensitization to the hapten diphenylcyclopropenone (DPC). Receptors originate from a woman aged 45-59 years with alopecia areata. Some clones in this sample may be carry-over from other donors' samples.

This clonotype has ten or more counts. The rearrangement joins TRBV18 to TRBJ2-3, with D uncertain. This CDR3 spans 15 amino acids. Trimming cost V 0 bases and J 3 bases, with 10 bases left between them. The V gene's germline CDR1 is KGHSH and CDR2 LQKENI. Here the CDR3 DNA reads TGTGCCAGCTCACCACCGAAGGCGCGAACAGATACGCAGTATTTT. This sequence encodes CASSPPKARTDTQYF.

The sample holds many counts of this clonotype. The gene calls are TRBV3-1 and TRBJ1-2; perhaps TRBD1 as D (5 bases). The germline V gene has CDR1 LGHDT and CDR2 YNNKEL (reference sequence). This CDR3 contains 14 residues. Trimming left V 4 bases short and J 3 bases short, with 12 bases between. The chain's CDR3 is CASSLEGSDYGYTF. CDR3 nucleotide sequence: TGTGCCAGCAGCCTTGAGGGGTCCGACTATGGCTACACCTTC.

This clonotype was seen many times. CDR3 amino acids: CAISETYEQYF. The DNA for the CDR3 is TGTGCCATCAGCGAAACCTACGAGCAGTACTTC. The chain combines TRBV10-3 with TRBJ2-7, with D uncertain. From germline, CDR1 is ENHRY and CDR2 SYGVKD. This CDR3 has 11 residues. Trimming pared 6 bases from V and 2 bases from J, leaving 5 bases between.

This clonotype was observed at least ten times. The J gene is TRBJ2-2, the V gene TRBV3-1; D unclear. In germline, CDR1 is LGHDT, CDR2 YNNKEL (reference sequence). Trimming stripped 8 bases from V and 6 bases from J, with 10 bases between. This CDR3 is built from 12 residues. CDR3 sequence: CASSWGPGELFF. In DNA form, the CDR3 reads TGTGCCAGCTCTTGGGGTCCCGGGGAGCTGTTTTTT.

The J gene is TRBJ2-1, the V gene TRBV24-1; 8 bases line up with TRBD2. In germline, CDR1 is KGHDR, CDR2 SFDVKD. The CDR3 contains 15 residues. Trimming cost V 5 bases and J 4 bases; bases outside gene matches: 6. The DNA of the CDR3 is TGTGCCACCAGTGGAGGGACTAGTGGGTACAATGAGCAGTTCTTC. This encodes CATSGGTSGYNEQFF.

This clonotype was seen many times. This chain links TRBV6-4 with TRBJ1-2, with D perhaps matching TRBD1 (6 bases). The CDR3 is made up of 13 amino acids. V was shortened by 6 bases and J by 1 base, with 9 bases between the two germline ends. Per the germline V gene, CDR1 is MRHNA and CDR2 is SNTAGT. The chain's CDR3 is CASRAGVNYGYTF. CDR3 nucleotide sequence: TGTGCCAGCAGGGCAGGGGTTAACTATGGCTACACCTTC.

In this sample, this clonotype turned up a few times. V usage is TRBV7-2 and J usage is TRBJ2-3, with unresolved D. The CDR3 is made up of 16 amino acids. V was pared by 0 bases and J by 3 bases, with 13 bases between. Germline values: CDR1 SGHTA, CDR2 FQGNSA. CDR3 sequence (DNA): TGTGCCAGCAGCTTAGCGCTAACTATTCAAACAGATACGCAGTATTTT. Translating gives CASSLALTIQTDTQYF. Together with reference TRBV7-2 and TRBJ2-3, the CDR3 gives the full variable domain: GAGVSQSPSNKVTEKGKDVELRCDPISGHTALYWYRQSLGQGLEFLIYFQGNSAPDKSGLPSDRFSAERTGGSVSTLTIQRTQQEDSAVYLCASSLALTIQTDTQYFGPGTRLTVL.

This clonotype came up a few times. The chain couples TRBV11-2 to TRBJ2-2; 12 positions agree with TRBD2. This CDR3 region has 16 residues. Germline CDR1 is SGHAT and CDR2 is FQNNGV. Trimming removed 4 bases from V and 5 bases from J; junction bases left unmatched: 5. The CDR3 DNA follows: TGTGCCAGCAGCTCCTCCGGACTAGCGGGAACCGGGGAGCTGTTTTTT. Protein sequence: CASSSSGLAGTGELFF.

This clonotype was picked up many times. The V gene is TRBV28, the J gene TRBJ2-1; D uncertain. CDR1 is MDHEN, CDR2 SYDVKM, per germline. The germline V and J ends were trimmed by 2 bases and 8 bases, with 7 bases remaining between them. This CDR3 spans 12 amino acids. CDR3 residues: CASSLQFHEQFF. In DNA form, the CDR3 reads TGTGCCAGCAGTTTACAGTTCCATGAGCAGTTCTTC.